The 25 T cell receptor beta chains presented below share a single source sample, sequenced in a study of blood T cell repertoires in COVID-19. Profiling relied on immunoSEQ multiplex PCR, and the TCRdb table lists in-frame clones only, not all of them. The sample holds about 83,000 clones, 86% seen once. Sequenced input: peripheral blood. The receptors come from a woman of 80 years or more in a cohort sampled during active or convalescent COVID-19.

This chain uses TRBV5-1 with TRBJ2-1; 13 nucleotides match TRBD2. The CDR3 runs to 15 residues. V lost 7 bases to trimming and J lost 7 bases; unmatched junction nucleotides: 8. Germline V gene lookup returns CDR1 SGHRS and CDR2 YFSETQ. The CDR3 DNA reads TGCGCCAGCGGGACCGGGACTAGCGGGAAGAATGAGCAGTTCTTC. Translated: CASGTGTSGKNEQFF.

This clone was counted a single time. J is TRBJ2-6 and V is TRBV19; D gene uncertain. Germline V gene data show CDR1 as LNHDA and CDR2 as SQIVND (reference sequence). V lost 6 bases, J lost 2 bases, and 5 bases lay in between. The length of the CDR3 is 13 residues. For the CDR3, the DNA is TGTGCCAGTAGGCAGACTGGGGCCAACGTCCTGACTTTC. Its translation is CASRQTGANVLTF.

The chain carries TRBV5-4 and TRBJ1-3, with 7 nucleotides matching TRBD1. V lost 4 bases to trimming and J lost 0 bases; unmatched junction nucleotides: 7. CDR3 length: 16 amino acids. Per the germline V gene, CDR1 is SGHNT and CDR2 is YYREEE (reference sequence). CDR3 residues: CASSLPGQNSGNTIYF. The DNA of the CDR3 is TGTGCCAGCAGCCTCCCGGGACAGAACTCTGGAAACACCATATATTTT.

The V call is TRBV5-1, the J call TRBJ1-1; a possible D gene is TRBD1 (5 bases). Germline V lookup: CDR1 SGHRS, CDR2 YFSETQ. V was pared by 0 bases and J by 8 bases, with 11 bases between. The CDR3 is 13 residues long. The CDR3 DNA reads as TGCGCCAGCAGCTTGGGGCAGGGCCAAGAAGCTTTCTTT. Translating it yields CASSLGQGQEAFF.

The chain joins TRBV18 to TRBJ2-7, with D perhaps matching TRBD2 (6 bases). With 3 bases removed from V and 0 bases from J, the gap between germline ends came to 18 bases. Germline V gene sequence: CDR1 KGHSH, CDR2 LQKENI. The CDR3 sequence is 17 residues long. The CDR3 bases are TGTGCCAGCTCACCTTACCTAACAGTCGGGGGCTCCTACGAGCAGTACTTC. This codes for CASSPYLTVGGSYEQYF.

The gene calls are TRBV30 and TRBJ2-4, with TRBD1 matching 7 bases. After removal of 2 bases from V and 10 bases from J, the junction contained 8 bases not matched to a gene. The V gene's germline CDR1 is GTSNPN and CDR2 SVGIG (reference sequence). CDR3 length: 13 residues. The CDR3 here is CAWSLGQGVIQYF. CDR3 nucleotide sequence: TGTGCCTGGAGTCTAGGGCAGGGGGTAATTCAGTACTTC.

The chain employs TRBV6-1 and TRBJ2-7; tentatively, D is TRBD2 (5 bases). CDR3 length equals 14 residues. Germline CDR1 MNHNS, CDR2 SASEGT. Trimming removed 1 base at V and 7 bases at J, with 14 bases between. The CDR3 reads CASSEGRRREEQYF. The CDR3 DNA reads TGTGCCAGCAGTGAAGGCCGACGCCGGGAAGAGCAGTACTTC.

V gene TRBV28 combines with J gene TRBJ2-6; D is unresolved. Per germline, CDR1 MDHEN and CDR2 SYDVKM. The CDR3 length is 15 residues. Trimming shortened V by 5 bases and J by 4 bases, and 12 bases separated the two germline ends. DNA for the CDR3: TGTGCCAGCAGTGAGGTTTTAGTGGGGGCCAACGTCCTGACTTTC. This gives the protein CASSEVLVGANVLTF. Full variable domain (outside the CDR3, taken from reference TRBV28 and TRBJ2-6): DVKVTQSSRYLVKRTGEKVFLECVQDMDHENMFWYRQDPGLGLRLIYFSYDVKMKEKGDIPEGYSVSREKKERFSLILESASTNQTSMYLCASSEVLVGANVLTFGAGSRLTVL.

The genes are TRBV19 and TRBJ2-1; 11 positions match TRBD2. Germline CDR1 and CDR2: LNHDA and SQIVND (reference sequence). Trimming removed 5 bases from V and 7 bases from J; junction bases left unmatched: 10. The CDR3 length is 16 residues. In DNA form, the CDR3 reads TGTGCCAGTAGTGTCCGACTAGCGGGATCCATGAATGAGCAGTTCTTC. Amino acid sequence: CASSVRLAGSMNEQFF. The entire variable domain, with the rest obtained from reference TRBV19 and TRBJ2-1, is as follows: DGGITQSPKYLFRKEGQNVTLSCEQNLNHDAMYWYRQDPGQGLRLIYYSQIVNDFQKGDIAEGYSVSREKKESFPLTVTSAQKNPTAFYLCASSVRLAGSMNEQFFGPGTRLTVL.

The J gene is TRBJ2-1, the V gene TRBV5-4, with TRBD2 matching over 13 bases. The CDR3 is made up of 15 amino acids. V lost 4 bases and J lost 9; bases outside the gene matches: 7. Germline CDR1 and CDR2: SGHNT and YYREEE (reference sequence). The CDR3: CASSHGLAGETEQFF. The CDR3 coding sequence is TGTGCCAGCAGCCACGGACTAGCGGGAGAAACTGAGCAGTTCTTC.

CDR3 DNA: TGCAGCGTTGAAAAGATGGCGGGGGGCTTGAGTGGCTACACCTTC. Its translation is CSVEKMAGGLSGYTF. The rearrangement joins TRBV29-1 to TRBJ1-2, with D perhaps TRBD1 (6 bases). The length of the CDR3 is 15 residues. Germline V gene data show CDR1 as SQVTM and CDR2 as ANQGSEA. Trimming left V 2 bases short and J 7 bases short, with 20 bases between.

The gene calls are TRBV12-5 and TRBJ1-1, with a weak D call TRBD1 (6 bases). The CDR3 extends over 14 amino acids. The germline V gene encodes CDR1 LGHNT and CDR2 FRNRAP. The ends were cut back, 1 base at V and 4 bases at J, with 10 bases in the middle. The CDR3 DNA reads TGTGCTAGTGGTTTGGGGGGGCGTAGCACTGAAGCTTTCTTT. Protein product: CASGLGGRSTEAFF.

The V gene is TRBV2, the J gene TRBJ1-1; the D gene is possibly TRBD1 (6 bases). V was cut by 2 bases and J by 1 base, with 11 bases left in between. The CDR3 sequence is 15 residues long. Germline assignment: CDR1 SNHLY and CDR2 FYNNEI. CDR3 DNA: TGTGCCAGCAGTGAATTTACGACAGGGAACACTGAAGCTTTCTTT. It codes for CASSEFTTGNTEAFF.

The DNA of the CDR3 is TGCAGCGGGGGACAGGGGGGCACTGAAGCTTTCTTT. It translates to CSGGQGGTEAFF. The V gene is TRBV29-1, the J gene TRBJ1-1, with TRBD1 matching 11 bases. CDR1 SQVTM and CDR2 ANQGSEA come from the germline V gene. With 7 bases clipped from V and 4 bases from J, the junction kept 2 bases outside the gene matches. The CDR3 totals 12 residues.

The chain links TRBV3-1 (or the pseudogene TRBV3-2) to TRBJ2-7, with 7 bases aligning to TRBD2. V was clipped by 4 bases and J by 5 bases; unmatched bases: 5. CDR1 is LGHDT and CDR2 is YNNKEL in the germline V gene (reference sequence). The length of the CDR3 is 13 residues. CDR3 amino acids: CASSPRTRHEQYF. DNA of the CDR3: TGTGCCAGCAGCCCTCGGACTAGACACGAGCAGTACTTC.

The V gene is TRBV27, the J gene TRBJ1-5; the D is unclear. Trimming cost V 6 bases and J 3 bases, with 12 bases left between them. CDR1 and CDR2 from the germline V gene are MNHEY and SMNVEV (reference sequence). The CDR3 length is 14 residues. The CDR3 sequence: CASRVAGFNQPQHF. The CDR3 DNA is TGTGCCAGCAGAGTCGCGGGGTTCAATCAGCCCCAGCATTTT.

The V call is TRBV4-1, the J call TRBJ2-4, with 13 bases that match TRBD2. This CDR3 contains 19 residues. Germline V gene sequence: CDR1 MGHRA, CDR2 YSYEKL. The V and J ends lost 3 bases and 1 base, in that order; junction bases with no gene match: 9. DNA for the CDR3: TGCGCCAGCAGCCACCTACTAGCGGGAGGGCCAGGCGCCAAAAACATTCAGTACTTC. Translated, it gives CASSHLLAGGPGAKNIQYF.

V usage is TRBV30 and J usage is TRBJ1-6; 7 bases map to TRBD1. The CDR3 sequence is 14 residues long. The V and J ends lost 5 bases and 7 bases, in that order; junction bases with no gene match: 8. Germline loops: CDR1 GTSNPN, CDR2 SVGIG (reference sequence). DNA for the CDR3: TGTGCCTGGGGATCGGGACAGACAAATTCACCCCTCCACTTT. This sequence encodes CAWGSGQTNSPLHF.

The V gene is TRBV27, the J gene TRBJ2-5; D is perhaps TRBD1 (6 bases). There are 14 residues in the CDR3. V was pared by 0 bases and J by 2 bases, with 7 bases between. Germline CDR1 is MNHEY and CDR2 is SMNVEV (reference sequence). The CDR3 spells CASSLSGQQETQYF. The CDR3, as DNA: TGTGCCAGCAGTTTATCGGGACAACAAGAGACCCAGTACTTC.

This chain uses TRBV7-3 with TRBJ2-7, with 9 bases identical to TRBD2. Trimming took 2 bases from V and 6 from J; bases not matched to a gene: 11. Germline CDR1 and CDR2: SGHTA and FQGTGA. This CDR3 is built from 16 residues. DNA for the CDR3: TGTGCCAGCAGCTTAGTAGGGACTAGCTCCCCTCTCGAGCAGTACTTC. This sequence encodes CASSLVGTSSPLEQYF.

CDR3 amino acids: CASRFRLAGHEQFF. In nucleotides, the CDR3 is TGTGCCAGCAGATTCCGACTAGCGGGTCATGAGCAGTTCTTC. The chain links TRBV28 to TRBJ2-1, with 10 nucleotides matching TRBD2. V gave up 6 bases and J gave up 8 bases; unmatched junction bases: 7. The CDR3 is made up of 14 amino acids. Germline V lookup: CDR1 MDHEN, CDR2 SYDVKM.

V gene TRBV15 combines with J gene TRBJ2-5, with 9 bases matching TRBD1. V was pared by 0 bases and J by 5 bases, with 7 bases of the junction left unmatched. The CDR3 is made up of 16 amino acids. Germline CDR1 is LNHNV and CDR2 is YYDKDF (reference sequence). The CDR3 is CATSRDIQGAGETQYF. The CDR3 DNA reads TGTGCCACCAGCAGAGATATACAGGGGGCAGGGGAGACCCAGTACTTC. Using reference TRBV15 and TRBJ2-5 for the parts outside the CDR3, the full variable domain is DAMVIQNPRYQVTQFGKPVTLSCSQTLNHNVMYWYQQKSSQAPKLLFHYYDKDFNNEADTPDNFQSRRPNTSFCFLDIRSPGLGDTAMYLCATSRDIQGAGETQYFGPGTRLLVL.

The V and J genes are TRBV6-2 or TRBV6-3 and TRBJ1-4, with TRBD1 matching over 7 bases. The CDR3 runs to 16 residues. V lost 5 bases and J lost 2; bases outside the gene matches: 8. The V gene's germline CDR1 is MNHEY and CDR2 SVGEGT. The CDR3 loop reads CASSPIDRETNEKLFF. The CDR3 DNA is TGTGCCAGCAGTCCCATCGACAGGGAGACTAATGAAAAACTGTTTTTT.

V usage is TRBV12-2 and J usage is TRBJ2-5; TRBD2 reflects the table's D call only, with no check against the DNA. TRBV12-2 is recorded as a pseudogene. The CDR3 runs to 15 residues. The CDR3 DNA reads TGTGCAAGTCGCTTAGCGAAAATAAAAGCTGAGACCCAGTACTTC. Encoded protein: CASRLAKIKAETQYF.

The J gene is TRBJ2-4, the V gene TRBV24-1, with D possibly matching TRBD1 (5 bases). Trimming took off 1 base at V and 9 bases at J, with 12 bases between the two ends. Looked up from germline, CDR1 is KGHDR and CDR2 is SFDVKD. The CDR3 covers 14 residues. CDR3 DNA sequence: TGTGCCACCAGTGATTTAGGGGAAAGAAGCATTCAGTACTTC. It is translated as CATSDLGERSIQYF.